This T cell receptor (beta chain) was sequenced for a study of T-cell memory formation after mild COVID-19. The CDR3 loop spans 14 amino acids. The trim removed 4 bases at V and 7 bases at J, leaving 5 bases unmatched. Germline lookup yields CDR1 SGHDT and CDR2 YYEEEE. Constant-segment primers and 5'RACE yielded cDNA libraries for TCR alpha and TCR beta, each carrying sample barcodes and UMIs. Using its own MiXCR run on the 5' RACE reads, TCRdb lists one record per CDR3 protein. The sample records 150,000 to 200,000 distinct CDR3 sequences, approximately 14% being singletons. This clonotype was seen repeatedly, ten times or more.

V and J are TRBV5-6 and TRBJ1-4; the match to TRBD1 covers 9 bases. The sequence was collected from an adult woman who had mild COVID-19 (a few samples of this study predate the infection). Cell type and time point are not known. Material: PBMCs or a T cell subset sorted from them (not recorded which). CDR3 protein: CASSRGQGSEKLFF. CDR3 in DNA: TGTGCCAGCAGCCGGGGACAGGGTTCTGAAAAACTGTTTTTT.